This TCR beta chain was identified in a study of vaccination and CD4 T cells after COVID-19. Cultured CD4+ T-cell DNA underwent Oncomine TCR Beta short-read sequencing. Once CD4+ T cells had been cultured, genomic DNA was extracted from them. TCRdb redid the calling of the PCR reads with MiXCR, one entry per CDR3 protein. The table shows fewer than 9,000 distinct CDR3 sequences, with roughly three fifths occurring only once. In the case of this clonotype: Its antigen is undetermined.

Stated treatment: roughly 10-day PBMC culture with coronavirus spike peptide pools or control peptides (ViraFEST assay). CDR3 length: 14 amino acids. Unmatched junction bases numbered 7, after V lost 5 bases and J lost 7 bases. CDR1 is SEHNR, CDR2 FQNEAQ, per germline (reference sequence). Regarding the study as a whole: Median SARS-CoV-2-reactive clonotype numbers went from around 19 to 38; this increase was not significant.

The sample consisted of CD4+ T cells from blood, cultured in vitro. The V call is TRBV7-9, the J call TRBJ2-1; 8 nucleotides line up with TRBD1. The TCR originated in a human donor who had recovered from COVID-19. The CDR3 DNA follows: TGTGCCAGCAGCCTTACACAGGGGGTAAATGAGCAGTTCTTC. It codes for CASSLTQGVNEQFF.